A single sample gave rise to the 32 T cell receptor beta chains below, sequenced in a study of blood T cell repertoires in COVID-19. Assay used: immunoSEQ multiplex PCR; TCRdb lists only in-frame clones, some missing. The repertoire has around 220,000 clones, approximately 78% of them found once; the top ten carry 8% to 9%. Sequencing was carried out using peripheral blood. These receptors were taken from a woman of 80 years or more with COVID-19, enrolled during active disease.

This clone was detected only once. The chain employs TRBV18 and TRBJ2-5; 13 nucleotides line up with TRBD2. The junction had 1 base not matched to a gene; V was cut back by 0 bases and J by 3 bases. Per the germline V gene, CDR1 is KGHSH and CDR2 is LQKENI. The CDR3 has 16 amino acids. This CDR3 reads CASSPPTSGGKETQYF. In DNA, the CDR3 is TGTGCCAGCTCACCACCGACTAGCGGGGGGAAAGAGACCCAGTACTTC.

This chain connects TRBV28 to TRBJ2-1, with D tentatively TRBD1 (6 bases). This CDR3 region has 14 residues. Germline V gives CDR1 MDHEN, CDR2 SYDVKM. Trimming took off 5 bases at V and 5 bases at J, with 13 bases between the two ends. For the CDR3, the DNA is TGTGCCAGCAGTGAACAGGGTCCTGACAATGAGCAGTTCTTC. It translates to CASSEQGPDNEQFF. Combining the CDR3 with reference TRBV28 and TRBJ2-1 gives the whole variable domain DVKVTQSSRYLVKRTGEKVFLECVQDMDHENMFWYRQDPGLGLRLIYFSYDVKMKEKGDIPEGYSVSREKKERFSLILESASTNQTSMYLCASSEQGPDNEQFFGPGTRLTVL.

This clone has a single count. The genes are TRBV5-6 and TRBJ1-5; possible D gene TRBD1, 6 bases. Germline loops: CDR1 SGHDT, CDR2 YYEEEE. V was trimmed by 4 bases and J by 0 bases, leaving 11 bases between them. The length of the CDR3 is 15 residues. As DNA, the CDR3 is TGTGCCAGCAGCCCAGACAGGAATAGCAATCAGCCCCAGCATTTT. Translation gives CASSPDRNSNQPQHF.

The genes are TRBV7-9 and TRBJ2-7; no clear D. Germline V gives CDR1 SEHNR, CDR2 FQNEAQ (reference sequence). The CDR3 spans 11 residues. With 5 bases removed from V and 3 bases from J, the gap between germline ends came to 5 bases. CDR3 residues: CASSVHYEQYF. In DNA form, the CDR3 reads TGTGCCAGCAGCGTCCACTACGAGCAGTACTTC.

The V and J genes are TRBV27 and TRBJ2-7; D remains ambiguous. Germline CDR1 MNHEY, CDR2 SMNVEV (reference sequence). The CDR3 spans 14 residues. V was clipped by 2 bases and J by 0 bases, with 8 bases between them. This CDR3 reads CASSLNRVSYEQYF. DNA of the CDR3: TGTGCCAGCAGTTTAAACCGGGTCTCCTACGAGCAGTACTTC.

CDR3 nucleotides: TGTGCCAGCAGCTTAGGACTAGCGGGAGAAAGCAATGAGCAGTTCTTC. Amino acid sequence: CASSLGLAGESNEQFF. The V call is TRBV11-3, the J call TRBJ2-1, with TRBD2 matching over 12 bases. With V trimmed by 1 base and J by 6 bases, 4 bases remained unmatched. The CDR3 sequence is 16 residues long. Germline lookup yields CDR1 SGHNT and CDR2 YENEEA.

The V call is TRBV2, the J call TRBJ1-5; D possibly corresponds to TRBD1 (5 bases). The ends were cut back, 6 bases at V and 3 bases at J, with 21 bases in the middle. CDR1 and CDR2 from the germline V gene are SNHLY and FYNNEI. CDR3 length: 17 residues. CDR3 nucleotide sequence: TGTGCCAGCAGAGCAGCCGAGACAGAGCCATTCAATCAGCCCCAGCATTTT. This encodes CASRAAETEPFNQPQHF.

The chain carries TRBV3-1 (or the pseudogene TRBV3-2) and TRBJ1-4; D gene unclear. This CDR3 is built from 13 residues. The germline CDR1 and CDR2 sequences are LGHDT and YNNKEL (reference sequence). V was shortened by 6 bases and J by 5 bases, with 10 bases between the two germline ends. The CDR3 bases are TGTGCCAGCAGATCGGGTAAGAATGAAAAACTGTTTTTT. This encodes CASRSGKNEKLFF.

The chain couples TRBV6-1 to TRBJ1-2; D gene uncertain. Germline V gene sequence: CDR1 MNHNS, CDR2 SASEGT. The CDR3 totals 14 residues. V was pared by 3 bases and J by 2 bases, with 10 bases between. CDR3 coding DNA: TGTGCCAGCAGTGAGAGTAACAGAAACTATGGCTACACCTTC. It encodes CASSESNRNYGYTF.

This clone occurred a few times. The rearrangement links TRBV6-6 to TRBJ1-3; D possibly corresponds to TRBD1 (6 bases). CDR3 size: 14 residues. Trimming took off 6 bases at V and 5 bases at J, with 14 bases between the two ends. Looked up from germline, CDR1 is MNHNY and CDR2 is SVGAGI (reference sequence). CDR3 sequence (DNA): TGTGCCAGCAGACCTTCGACAGGCAGAAACACCATATATTTT. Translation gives CASRPSTGRNTIYF.

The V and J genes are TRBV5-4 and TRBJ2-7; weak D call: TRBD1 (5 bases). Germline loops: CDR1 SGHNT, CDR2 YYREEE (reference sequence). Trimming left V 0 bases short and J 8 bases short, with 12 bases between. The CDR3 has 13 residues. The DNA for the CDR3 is TGTGCCAGCAGCTTGGCGGACACCGAGAAGCAGTACTTC. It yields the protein CASSLADTEKQYF.

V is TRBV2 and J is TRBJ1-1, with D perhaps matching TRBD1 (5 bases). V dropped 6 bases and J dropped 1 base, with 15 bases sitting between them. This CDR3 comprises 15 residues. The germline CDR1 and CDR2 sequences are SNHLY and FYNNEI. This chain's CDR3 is CASRKLREGNTEAFF. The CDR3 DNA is TGTGCCAGCAGGAAACTCAGGGAAGGGAACACTGAAGCTTTCTTT. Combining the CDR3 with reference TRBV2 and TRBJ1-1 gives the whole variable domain EPEVTQTPSHQVTQMGQEVILRCVPISNHLYFYWYRQILGQKVEFLVSFYNNEISEKSEIFDDQFSVERPDGSNFTLKIRSTKLEDSAMYFCASRKLREGNTEAFFGQGTRLTVV.

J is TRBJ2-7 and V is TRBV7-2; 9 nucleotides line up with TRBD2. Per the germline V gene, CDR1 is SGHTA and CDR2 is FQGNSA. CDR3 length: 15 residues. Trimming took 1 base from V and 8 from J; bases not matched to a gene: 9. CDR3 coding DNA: TGTGCCAGCAGCTTAGAGGGAGGCGGGAGGGCCCAGCAGTACTTC. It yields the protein CASSLEGGGRAQQYF.

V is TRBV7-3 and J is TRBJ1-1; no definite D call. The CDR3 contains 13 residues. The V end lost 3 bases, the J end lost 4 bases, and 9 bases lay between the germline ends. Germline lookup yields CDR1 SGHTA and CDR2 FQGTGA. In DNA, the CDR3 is TGTGCCAGCAGCTTTAGTGGTGTCACTGAAGCTTTCTTT. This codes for CASSFSGVTEAFF. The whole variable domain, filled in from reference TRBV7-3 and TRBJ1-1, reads GAGVSQTPSNKVTEKGKYVELRCDPISGHTALYWYRQSLGQGPEFLIYFQGTGAADDSGLPNDRFFAVRPEGSVSTLKIQRTERGDSAVYLCASSFSGVTEAFFGQGTRLTVV.

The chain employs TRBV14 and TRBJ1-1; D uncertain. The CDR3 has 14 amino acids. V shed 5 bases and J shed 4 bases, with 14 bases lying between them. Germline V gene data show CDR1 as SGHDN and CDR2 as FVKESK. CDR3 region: CASSLFGSGTEAFF. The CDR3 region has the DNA TGTGCCAGCAGCTTATTCGGGAGCGGCACTGAAGCTTTCTTT.

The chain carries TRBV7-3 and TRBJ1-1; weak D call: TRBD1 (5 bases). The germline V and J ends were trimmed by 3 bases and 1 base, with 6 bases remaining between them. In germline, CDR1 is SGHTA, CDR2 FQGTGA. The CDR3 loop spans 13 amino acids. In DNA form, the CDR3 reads TGTGCCAGCAGCTTCACAGGGAACACTGAAGCTTTCTTT. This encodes CASSFTGNTEAFF.

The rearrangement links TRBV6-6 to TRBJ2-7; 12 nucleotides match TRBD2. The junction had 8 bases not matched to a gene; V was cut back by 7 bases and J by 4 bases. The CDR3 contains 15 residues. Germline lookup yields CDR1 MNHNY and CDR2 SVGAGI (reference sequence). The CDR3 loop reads CASTPGLAGSYEQYF. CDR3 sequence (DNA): TGTGCCAGCACTCCTGGACTAGCGGGATCATACGAGCAGTACTTC.

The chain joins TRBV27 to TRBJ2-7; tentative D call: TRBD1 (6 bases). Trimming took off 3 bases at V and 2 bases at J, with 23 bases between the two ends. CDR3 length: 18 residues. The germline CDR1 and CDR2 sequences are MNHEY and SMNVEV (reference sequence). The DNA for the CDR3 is TGTGCCAGCAGTTTCCAGCCAGCCTCACTCGGGACACCCTACGAGCAGTACTTC. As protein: CASSFQPASLGTPYEQYF.

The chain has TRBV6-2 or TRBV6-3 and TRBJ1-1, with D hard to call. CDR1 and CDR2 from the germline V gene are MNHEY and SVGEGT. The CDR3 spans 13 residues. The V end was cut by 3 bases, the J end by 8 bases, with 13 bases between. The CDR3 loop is CASSYDTATEAFF. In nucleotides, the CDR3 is TGTGCCAGCAGTTATGATACTGCTACCGAAGCTTTCTTT.

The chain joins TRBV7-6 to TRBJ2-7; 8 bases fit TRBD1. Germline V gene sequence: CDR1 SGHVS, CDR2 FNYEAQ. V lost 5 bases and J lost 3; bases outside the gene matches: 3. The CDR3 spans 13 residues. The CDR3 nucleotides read TGTGCCAGCAGCCGGGACAGGTACTACGAGCAGTACTTC. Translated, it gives CASSRDRYYEQYF.

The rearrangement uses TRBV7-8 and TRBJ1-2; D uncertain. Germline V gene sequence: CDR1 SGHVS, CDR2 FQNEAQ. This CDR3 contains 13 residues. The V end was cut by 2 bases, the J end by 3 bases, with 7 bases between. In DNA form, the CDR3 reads TGTGCCAGCAGCTTAAATGTAGACTATGGCTACACCTTC. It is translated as CASSLNVDYGYTF.

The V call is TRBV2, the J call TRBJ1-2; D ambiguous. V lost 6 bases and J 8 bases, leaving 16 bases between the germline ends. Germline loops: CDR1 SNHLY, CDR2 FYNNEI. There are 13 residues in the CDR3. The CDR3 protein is CASRVEGRVGYTF. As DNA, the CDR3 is TGTGCCAGCAGGGTTGAGGGCCGGGTCGGCTACACCTTC.

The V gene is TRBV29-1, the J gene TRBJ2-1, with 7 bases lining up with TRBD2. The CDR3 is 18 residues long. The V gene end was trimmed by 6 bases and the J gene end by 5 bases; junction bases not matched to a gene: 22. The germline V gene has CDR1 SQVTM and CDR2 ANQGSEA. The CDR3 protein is CSVPQGKGSGGKDNEQFF. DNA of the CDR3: TGCAGCGTCCCCCAGGGAAAAGGGTCCGGGGGGAAGGACAATGAGCAGTTCTTC.

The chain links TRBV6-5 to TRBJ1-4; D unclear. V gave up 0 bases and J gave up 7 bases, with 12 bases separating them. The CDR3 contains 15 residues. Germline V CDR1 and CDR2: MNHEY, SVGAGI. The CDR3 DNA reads TGTGCCAGCAGTTACTCGCCACCGCACGGTGAAAAACTGTTTTTT. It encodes CASSYSPPHGEKLFF.

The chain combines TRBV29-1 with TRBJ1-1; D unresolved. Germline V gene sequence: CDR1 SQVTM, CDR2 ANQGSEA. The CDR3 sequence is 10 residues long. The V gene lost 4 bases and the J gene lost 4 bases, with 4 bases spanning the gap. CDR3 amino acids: CSVGATEAFF. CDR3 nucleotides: TGCAGCGTTGGGGCCACTGAAGCTTTCTTT. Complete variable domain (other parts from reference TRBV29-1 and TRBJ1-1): SAVISQKPSRDICQRGTSLTIQCQVDSQVTMMFWYRQQPGQSLTLIATANQGSEATYESGFVIDKFPISRPNLTFSTLTVSNMSPEDSSIYLCSVGATEAFFGQGTRLTVV.

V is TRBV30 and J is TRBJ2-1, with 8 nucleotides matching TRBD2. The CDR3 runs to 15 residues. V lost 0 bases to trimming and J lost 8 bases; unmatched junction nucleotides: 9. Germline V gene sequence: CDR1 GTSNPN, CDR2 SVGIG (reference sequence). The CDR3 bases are TGTGCCTGGAGTGTACTTCCGGGGGGGCATTATGAGCAGTTCTTC. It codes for CAWSVLPGGHYEQFF.

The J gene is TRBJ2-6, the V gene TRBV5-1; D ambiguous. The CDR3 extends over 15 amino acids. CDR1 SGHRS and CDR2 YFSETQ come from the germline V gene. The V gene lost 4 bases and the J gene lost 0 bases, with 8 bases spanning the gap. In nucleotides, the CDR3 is TGCGCCAGCAGCCCAGACTTCTCTGGGGCCAACGTCCTGACTTTC. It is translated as CASSPDFSGANVLTF.

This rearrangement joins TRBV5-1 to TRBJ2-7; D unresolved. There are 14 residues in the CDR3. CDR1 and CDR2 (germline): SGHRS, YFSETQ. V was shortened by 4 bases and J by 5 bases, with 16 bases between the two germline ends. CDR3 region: CASSPSGATNEQYF. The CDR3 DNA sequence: TGCGCCAGCAGCCCCAGTGGAGCTACGAACGAGCAGTACTTC.

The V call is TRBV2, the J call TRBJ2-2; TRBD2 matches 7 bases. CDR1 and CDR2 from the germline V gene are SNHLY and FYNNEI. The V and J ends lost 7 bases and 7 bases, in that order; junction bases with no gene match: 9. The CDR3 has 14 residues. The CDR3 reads CASTGAGLDGELFF. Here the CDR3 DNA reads TGTGCCAGCACCGGAGCGGGGCTGGACGGGGAGCTGTTTTTT.

CDR3 sequence: CASRGAHEQYF. For the CDR3, the DNA is TGTGCCAGCCGGGGGGCGCACGAGCAGTACTTC. The V call is TRBV12-3 or TRBV12-4, the J call TRBJ2-7, with TRBD2 as a possible D gene (7 bases). The CDR3 is 11 residues long. Trimming took off 8 bases at V and 5 bases at J, with 10 bases between the two ends.

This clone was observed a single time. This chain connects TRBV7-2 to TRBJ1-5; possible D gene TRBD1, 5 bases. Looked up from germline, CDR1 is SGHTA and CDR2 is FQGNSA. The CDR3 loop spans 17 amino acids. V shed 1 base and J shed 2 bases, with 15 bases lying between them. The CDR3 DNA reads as TGTGCCAGCAGCTTAGTTGGCGGGGGGGAGGGCAATCAGCCCCAGCATTTT. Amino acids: CASSLVGGGEGNQPQHF.

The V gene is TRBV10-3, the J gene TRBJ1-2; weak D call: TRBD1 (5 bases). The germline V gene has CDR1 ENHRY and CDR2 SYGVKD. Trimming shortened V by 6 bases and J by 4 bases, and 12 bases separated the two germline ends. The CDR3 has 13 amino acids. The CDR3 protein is CAIRDTLLYGYTF. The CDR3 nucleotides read TGTGCCATCAGGGACACCTTACTCTATGGCTACACCTTC.